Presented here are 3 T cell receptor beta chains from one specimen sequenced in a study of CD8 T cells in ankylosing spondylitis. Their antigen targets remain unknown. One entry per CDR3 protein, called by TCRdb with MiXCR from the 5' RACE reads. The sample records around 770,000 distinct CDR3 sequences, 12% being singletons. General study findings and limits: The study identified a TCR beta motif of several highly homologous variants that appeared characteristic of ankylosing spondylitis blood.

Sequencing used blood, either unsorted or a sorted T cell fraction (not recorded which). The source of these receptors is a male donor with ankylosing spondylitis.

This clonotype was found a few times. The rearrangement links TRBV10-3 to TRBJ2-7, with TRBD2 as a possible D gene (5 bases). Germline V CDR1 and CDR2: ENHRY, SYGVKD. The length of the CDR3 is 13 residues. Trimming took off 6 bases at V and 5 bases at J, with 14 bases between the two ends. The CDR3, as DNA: TGTGCCATCAGGTACGGGGTAGTGAACGAGCAGTACTTC. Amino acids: CAIRYGVVNEQYF.

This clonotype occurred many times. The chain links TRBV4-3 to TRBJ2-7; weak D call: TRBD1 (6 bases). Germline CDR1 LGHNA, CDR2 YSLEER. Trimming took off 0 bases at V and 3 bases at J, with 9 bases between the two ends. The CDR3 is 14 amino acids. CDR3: CASSQEEGGYEQYF. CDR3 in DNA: TGCGCCAGCAGCCAAGAGGAAGGGGGCTACGAGCAGTACTTC.

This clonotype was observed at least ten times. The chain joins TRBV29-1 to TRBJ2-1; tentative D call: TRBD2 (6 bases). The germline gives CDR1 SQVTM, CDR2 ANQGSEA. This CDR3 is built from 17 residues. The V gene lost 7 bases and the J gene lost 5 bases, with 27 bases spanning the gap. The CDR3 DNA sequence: TGCAGCGCCGAGGGGCAGTTAACCAAAGGCGGGGACAATGAGCAGTTCTTC. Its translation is CSAEGQLTKGGDNEQFF.